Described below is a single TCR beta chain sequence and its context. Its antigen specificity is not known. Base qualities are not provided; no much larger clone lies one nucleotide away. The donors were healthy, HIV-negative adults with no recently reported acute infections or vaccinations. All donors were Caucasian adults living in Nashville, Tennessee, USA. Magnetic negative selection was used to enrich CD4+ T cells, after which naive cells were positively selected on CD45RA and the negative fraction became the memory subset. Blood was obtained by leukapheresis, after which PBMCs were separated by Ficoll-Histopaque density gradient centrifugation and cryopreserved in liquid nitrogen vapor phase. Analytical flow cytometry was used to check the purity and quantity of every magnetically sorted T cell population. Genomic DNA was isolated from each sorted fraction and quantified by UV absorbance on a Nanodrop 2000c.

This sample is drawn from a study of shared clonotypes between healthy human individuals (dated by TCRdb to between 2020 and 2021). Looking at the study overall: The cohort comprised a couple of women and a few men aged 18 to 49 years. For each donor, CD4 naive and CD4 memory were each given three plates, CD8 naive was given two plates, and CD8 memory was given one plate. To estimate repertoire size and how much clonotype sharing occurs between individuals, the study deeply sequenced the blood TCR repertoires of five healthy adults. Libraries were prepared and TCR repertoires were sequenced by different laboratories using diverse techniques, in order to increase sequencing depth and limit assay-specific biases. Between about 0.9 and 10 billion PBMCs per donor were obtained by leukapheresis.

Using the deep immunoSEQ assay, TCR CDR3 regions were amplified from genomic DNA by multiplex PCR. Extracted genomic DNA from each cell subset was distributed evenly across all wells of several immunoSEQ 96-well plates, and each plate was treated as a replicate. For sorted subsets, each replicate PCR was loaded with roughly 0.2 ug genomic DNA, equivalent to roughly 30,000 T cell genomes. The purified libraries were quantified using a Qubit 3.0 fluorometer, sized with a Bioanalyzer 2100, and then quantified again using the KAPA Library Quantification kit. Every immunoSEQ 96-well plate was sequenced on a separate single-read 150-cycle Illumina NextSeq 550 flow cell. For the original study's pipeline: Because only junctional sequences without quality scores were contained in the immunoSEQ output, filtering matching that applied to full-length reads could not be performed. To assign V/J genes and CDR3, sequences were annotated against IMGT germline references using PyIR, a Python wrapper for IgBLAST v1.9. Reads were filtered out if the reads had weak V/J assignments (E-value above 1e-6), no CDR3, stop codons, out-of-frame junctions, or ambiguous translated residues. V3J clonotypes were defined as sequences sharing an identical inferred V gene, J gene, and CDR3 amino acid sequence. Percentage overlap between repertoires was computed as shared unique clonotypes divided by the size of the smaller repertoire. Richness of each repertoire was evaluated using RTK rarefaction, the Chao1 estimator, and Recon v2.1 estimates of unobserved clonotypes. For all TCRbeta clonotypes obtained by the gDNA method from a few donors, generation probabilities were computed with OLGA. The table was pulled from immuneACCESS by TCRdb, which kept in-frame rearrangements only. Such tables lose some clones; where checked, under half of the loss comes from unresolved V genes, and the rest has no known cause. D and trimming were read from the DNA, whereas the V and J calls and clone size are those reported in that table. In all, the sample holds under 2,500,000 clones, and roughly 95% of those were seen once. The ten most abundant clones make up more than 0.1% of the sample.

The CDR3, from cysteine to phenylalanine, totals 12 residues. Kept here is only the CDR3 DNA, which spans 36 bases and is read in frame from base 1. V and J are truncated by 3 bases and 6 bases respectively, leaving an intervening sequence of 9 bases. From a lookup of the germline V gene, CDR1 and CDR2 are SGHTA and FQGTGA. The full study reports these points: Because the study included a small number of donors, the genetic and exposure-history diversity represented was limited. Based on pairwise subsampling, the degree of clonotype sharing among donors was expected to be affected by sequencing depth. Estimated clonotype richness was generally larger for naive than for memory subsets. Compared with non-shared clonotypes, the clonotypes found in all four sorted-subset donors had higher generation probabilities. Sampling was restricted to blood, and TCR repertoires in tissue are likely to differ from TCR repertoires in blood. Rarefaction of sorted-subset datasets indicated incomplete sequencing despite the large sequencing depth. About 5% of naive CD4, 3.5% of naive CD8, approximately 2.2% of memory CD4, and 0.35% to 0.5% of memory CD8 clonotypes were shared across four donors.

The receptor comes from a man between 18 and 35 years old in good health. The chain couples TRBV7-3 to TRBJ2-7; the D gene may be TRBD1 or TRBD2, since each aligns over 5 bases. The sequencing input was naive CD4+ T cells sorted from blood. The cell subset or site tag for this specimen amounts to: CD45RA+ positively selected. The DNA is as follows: TGTGCCAGCAGCTTTAGTGGGGGCGAGCAGTACTTC. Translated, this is CASSFSGGEQYF.